This T cell receptor beta chain appears in the sequencing data of a study of vaccination and CD4 T cells after COVID-19. Sample treatment: roughly 10-day PBMC culture with coronavirus spike peptide pools or control peptides (ViraFEST assay). Peptide-pool expansion of antigen-specific T cells preceded TCR sequencing in ViraFEST. This CDR3 is built from 15 residues. Germline values: CDR1 SGHTA, CDR2 FQGNSA. The ends were cut back, 6 bases at V and 1 base at J, with 15 bases in the middle. Cultured CD4+ T cells had their DNA profiled by the Oncomine TCR Beta short-read assay. Each CDR3 protein is one row after TCRdb ran MiXCR on the PCR reads. The table has approximately 21,000 distinct CDR3 sequences, about 27% seen once; the top ten hold 9.5% to 13%. This clonotype was found a few times. Its antigen is unidentified.

The sequencing input was cultured CD4+ T cells from blood. This chain connects TRBV7-2 to TRBJ2-5; D call uncertain. This clonotype was obtained from a human donor with COVID-19. As DNA, the CDR3 is TGTGCCAGCAGACTGATCGGGTCAAGCCAAGAGACCCAGTACTTC. Translation: CASRLIGSSQETQYF.